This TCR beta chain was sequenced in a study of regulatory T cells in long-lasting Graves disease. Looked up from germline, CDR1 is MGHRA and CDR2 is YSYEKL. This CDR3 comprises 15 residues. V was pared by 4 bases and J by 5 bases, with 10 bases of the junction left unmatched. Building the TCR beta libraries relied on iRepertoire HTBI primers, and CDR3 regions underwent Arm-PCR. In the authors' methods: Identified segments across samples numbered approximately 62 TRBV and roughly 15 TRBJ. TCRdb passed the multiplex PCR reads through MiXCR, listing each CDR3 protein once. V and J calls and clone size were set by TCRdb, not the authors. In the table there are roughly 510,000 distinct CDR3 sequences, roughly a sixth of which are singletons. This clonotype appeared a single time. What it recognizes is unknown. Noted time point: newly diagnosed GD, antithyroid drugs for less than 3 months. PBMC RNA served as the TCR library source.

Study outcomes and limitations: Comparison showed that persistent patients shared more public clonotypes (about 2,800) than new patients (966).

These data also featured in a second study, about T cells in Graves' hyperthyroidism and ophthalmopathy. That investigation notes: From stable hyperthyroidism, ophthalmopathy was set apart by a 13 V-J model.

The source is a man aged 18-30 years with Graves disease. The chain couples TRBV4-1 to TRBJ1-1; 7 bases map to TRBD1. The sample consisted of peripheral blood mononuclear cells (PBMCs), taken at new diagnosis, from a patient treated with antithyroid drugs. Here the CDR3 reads CASSPRTGAVTEAFF. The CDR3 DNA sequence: TGCGCCAGCAGCCCGAGGACAGGCGCGGTGACTGAAGCTTTCTTT.